The 6 T cell receptor beta chains given below trace back to one sample, sequenced in a study of blood T cell repertoires in COVID-19. Some clones are missing from TCRdb's copy, which holds only in-frame ones; the method was immunoSEQ multiplex PCR. This table holds tens of thousands of clones, 70% to 90% found once. Sequenced: peripheral blood. These receptors originate from a human donor in a cohort sampled during active COVID-19.

This clone appeared a few times. The chain combines TRBV30 with TRBJ2-6, with D possibly being TRBD2 (5 bases). CDR1 GTSNPN and CDR2 SVGIG come from the germline V gene (reference sequence). This CDR3 region has 14 residues. V lost 4 bases to trimming and J lost 0 bases, with 7 bases between them. As DNA, the CDR3 is TGTGCCTGGAATCGGGGCTCTGGGGCCAACGTCCTGACTTTC. It is translated as CAWNRGSGANVLTF.

This chain connects TRBV6-1 to TRBJ2-5; D call uncertain. The CDR3 totals 14 residues. Per the germline V gene, CDR1 is MNHNS and CDR2 is SASEGT. Deletions cut 1 base from V and 2 bases from J, with 8 bases between. For the CDR3, the DNA is TGTGCCAGCAGTGAAGGGCTCTCTCAAGAGACCCAGTACTTC. As protein: CASSEGLSQETQYF.

The J gene is TRBJ1-2, the V gene TRBV28; no reliable D call. Germline V CDR1 and CDR2: MDHEN, SYDVKM. The CDR3 has 14 residues. Trimming removed 6 bases from V and 0 bases from J, with 11 bases in between. As DNA, the CDR3 is TGTGCCAGCAGAGCAGCGTTAGCTAACTATGGCTACACCTTC. This codes for CASRAALANYGYTF.

This chain joins TRBV5-1 and TRBJ2-5; D ambiguous. V shed 6 bases and J shed 3 bases, with 12 bases lying between them. The CDR3 spans 13 residues. Germline lookup yields CDR1 SGHRS and CDR2 YFSETQ. This CDR3 reads CASNKVGEETQYF. The CDR3 region has the DNA TGCGCCAGCAATAAGGTCGGAGAAGAGACCCAGTACTTC. The full variable domain, with the rest looked up from reference TRBV5-1 and TRBJ2-5, is KAGVTQTPRYLIKTRGQQVTLSCSPISGHRSVSWYQQTPGQGLQFLFEYFSETQRNKGNFPGRFSGRQFSNSRSEMNVSTLELGDSALYLCASNKVGEETQYFGPGTRLLVL.

This rearrangement joins TRBV9 to TRBJ1-2, with 12 positions matching TRBD1. V trimming: 3 bases; J trimming: 8 bases; junction bases outside the gene matches: 11. Germline CDR1 is SGDLS and CDR2 is YYNGEE. The CDR3 has 16 residues. The CDR3 reads CASSAGTGGAPGGYTF. The CDR3 DNA reads as TGTGCCAGCAGCGCGGGGACAGGGGGCGCCCCGGGGGGCTACACCTTC.

The table lists this clone with a few counts. The chain has TRBV9 and TRBJ2-1; TRBD2 agrees at 9 bases. There are 16 residues in the CDR3. Germline values: CDR1 SGDLS, CDR2 YYNGEE. V lost 0 bases, J lost 9 bases, and 10 bases stayed unmatched. Here the CDR3 DNA reads TGTGCCAGCAGCGTAGGCGTCTGGGCTAGCGGGGTTGAGCAGTTCTTC. Encoded protein: CASSVGVWASGVEQFF.